Listed here are 5 T cell receptor beta chains from one sample, sequenced in a study of blood T cell repertoires in COVID-19. Sequencing used immunoSEQ multiplex PCR; TCRdb keeps in-frame clones, though not all of them. The sample includes some 400,000 clones, 80% to 90% of them seen just once. What was sequenced was PBMCs or T cells enriched from blood (not recorded which). The receptors stem from a man younger than 45 who had recovered from COVID-19.

The chain couples TRBV5-1 to TRBJ2-5; tentatively, D is TRBD2 (5 bases). V lost 3 bases to trimming and J lost 3 bases, with 12 bases between them. Per the germline V gene, CDR1 is SGHRS and CDR2 is YFSETQ. The CDR3 is made up of 14 amino acids. CDR3 in DNA: TGCGCCAGCAGCTCCGGACTGATGAAAGAGACCCAGTACTTC. It codes for CASSSGLMKETQYF. Together with reference TRBV5-1 and TRBJ2-5, the CDR3 gives the full variable domain: KAGVTQTPRYLIKTRGQQVTLSCSPISGHRSVSWYQQTPGQGLQFLFEYFSETQRNKGNFPGRFSGRQFSNSRSEMNVSTLELGDSALYLCASSSGLMKETQYFGPGTRLLVL.

CDR3 nucleotide sequence: TGTGCCAGCAGCCTCACCGGACAGTTCTCATATTCACCCCTCCACTTT. As protein: CASSLTGQFSYSPLHF. The chain carries TRBV27 and TRBJ1-6; D is perhaps TRBD1 (6 bases). V was trimmed by 6 bases and J by 8 bases, leaving 20 bases between them. Germline CDR1 and CDR2: MNHEY and SMNVEV (reference sequence). The CDR3 loop spans 16 amino acids.

This sequence joins TRBV18 and TRBJ1-2; unclear D gene. V lost 2 bases and J 1 base, leaving 11 bases between the germline ends. The germline V gene has CDR1 KGHSH and CDR2 LQKENI. The CDR3 spans 15 residues. In DNA, the CDR3 is TGTGCCAGCTCACCAAGTCAGGTAGATAACTATGGCTACACCTTC. As protein: CASSPSQVDNYGYTF.

The chain is built from TRBV9 and TRBJ1-2, with 8 bases aligning to TRBD1. From germline, CDR1 is SGDLS and CDR2 YYNGEE. CDR3 size: 17 residues. J gave up 4 bases and V 2 bases, and 13 bases lay outside the gene matches. The CDR3 DNA is TGTGCCAGCAGCGTGACAGGGGCCACCTCCTCCGTCTATGGCTACACCTTC. Protein: CASSVTGATSSVYGYTF.

The CDR3 spells CASSLGGGTGYAGELFF. In nucleotides, the CDR3 is TGCGCCAGCAGCCTGGGCGGCGGGACAGGGTATGCCGGGGAGCTGTTTTTT. This chain uses TRBV5-1 with TRBJ2-2, with TRBD1 matching over 9 bases. The CDR3 extends over 17 amino acids. The germline V gene encodes CDR1 SGHRS and CDR2 YFSETQ. V dropped 4 bases and J dropped 6; count of bases not matched to a gene: 13.